This record looks at one T cell receptor beta chain sequence and its context. Patients having Susac syndrome satisfied recently defined diagnostic criteria for definite or probable disease. The CDR3 is 11 amino acids. Looked up from germline, CDR1 is SNHLY and CDR2 is FYNNEI. V lost 2 bases and J lost 5, with 3 bases in between. A quantity of about 0.5 to 1 ug RNA underwent reverse transcription using random hexamers. Across 54 Vbeta and 13 Jbeta, TCR beta CDR3 was amplified with immunoSEQ multiplex PCR. Each CDR3 protein gets one entry after TCRdb re-called the immunoSEQ multiplex PCR reads with MiXCR. The sample records about 140,000 distinct CDR3 sequences, around 95% being singletons. The entry originates in a study of CD8 T cells in Susac syndrome.

This TCR was recovered from a human donor with Susac syndrome. The sample comprised CD4+ T cells from PBMCs. The genes are TRBV2 and TRBJ2-5; D unresolved. Here the CDR3 reads CASSEWETQYF. DNA for the CDR3: TGTGCCAGCAGTGAATGGGAGACCCAGTACTTC.